This T cell receptor beta chain was sequenced during a study of blood T cell repertoires in COVID-19. Profiling relied on immunoSEQ multiplex PCR, and the TCRdb table lists in-frame clones only, not all of them. Of roughly 210,000 clones listed, around 84% are singletons. Sequenced input: peripheral blood. This sequence originates from a woman older than 75 with COVID-19, enrolled during active disease.

The DNA for the CDR3 is TGTGCCAGCAGCTTAGTGGGAGGGGGATATACCGGGGAGCTGTTTTTT. Translated: CASSLVGGGYTGELFF. The rearrangement joins TRBV11-2 to TRBJ2-2, with D possibly being TRBD2 (7 bases). Trimming took 1 base from V and 5 from J, leaving 14 bases between them. The germline CDR1 and CDR2 sequences are SGHAT and FQNNGV. The CDR3 has 16 residues. The full variable domain, in which reference TRBV11-2 and TRBJ2-2 provide the parts outside the CDR3, is EAGVAQSPRYKIIEKRQSVAFWCNPISGHATLYWYQQILGQGPKLLIQFQNNGVVDDSQLPKDRFSAERLKGVDSTLKIQPAKLEDSAVYLCASSLVGGGYTGELFFGEGSRLTVL.